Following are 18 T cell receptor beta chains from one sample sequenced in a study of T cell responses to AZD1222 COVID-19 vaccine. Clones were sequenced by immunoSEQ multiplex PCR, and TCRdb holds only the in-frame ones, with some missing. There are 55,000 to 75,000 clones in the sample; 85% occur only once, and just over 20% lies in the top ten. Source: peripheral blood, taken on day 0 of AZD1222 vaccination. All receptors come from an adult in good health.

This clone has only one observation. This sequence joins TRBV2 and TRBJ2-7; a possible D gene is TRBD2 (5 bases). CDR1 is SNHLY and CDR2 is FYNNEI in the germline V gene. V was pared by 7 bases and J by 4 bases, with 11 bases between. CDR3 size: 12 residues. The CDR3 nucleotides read TGTGCCAGCAAGAGGGATTCTTACGAGCAGTACTTC. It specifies CASKRDSYEQYF.

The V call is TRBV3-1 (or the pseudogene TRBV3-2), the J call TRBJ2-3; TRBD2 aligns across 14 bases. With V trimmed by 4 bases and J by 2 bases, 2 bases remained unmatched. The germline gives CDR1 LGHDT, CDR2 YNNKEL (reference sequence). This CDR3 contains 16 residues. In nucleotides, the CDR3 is TGTGCCAGCAGCCGGACTAGCGGGGGGTTCACAGATACGCAGTATTTT. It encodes CASSRTSGGFTDTQYF.

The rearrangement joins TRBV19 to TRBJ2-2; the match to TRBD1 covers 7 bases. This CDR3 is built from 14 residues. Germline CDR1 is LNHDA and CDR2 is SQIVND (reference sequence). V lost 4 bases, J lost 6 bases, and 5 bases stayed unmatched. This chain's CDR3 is CASSTLQGSGELFF. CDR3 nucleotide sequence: TGTGCCAGTAGTACCCTACAGGGGTCCGGGGAGCTGTTTTTT.

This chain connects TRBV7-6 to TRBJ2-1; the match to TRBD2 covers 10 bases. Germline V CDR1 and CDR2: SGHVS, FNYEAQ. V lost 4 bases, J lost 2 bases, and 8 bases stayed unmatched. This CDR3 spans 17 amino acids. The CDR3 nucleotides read TGTGCCAGCAGCTCCAGACTAGCGGGCTTGCCCTACAATGAGCAGTTCTTC. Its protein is CASSSRLAGLPYNEQFF.

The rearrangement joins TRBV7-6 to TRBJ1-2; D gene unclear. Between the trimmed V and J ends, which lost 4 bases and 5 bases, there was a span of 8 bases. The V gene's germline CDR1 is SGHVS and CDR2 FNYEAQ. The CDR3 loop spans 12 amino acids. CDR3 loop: CASSSYEYGYTF. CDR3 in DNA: TGTGCCAGCAGCTCGTACGAGTATGGCTACACCTTC.

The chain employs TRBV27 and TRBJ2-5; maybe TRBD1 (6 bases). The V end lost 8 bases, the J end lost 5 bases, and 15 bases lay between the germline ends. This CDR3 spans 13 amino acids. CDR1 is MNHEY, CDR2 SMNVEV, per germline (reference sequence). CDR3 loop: CASGHRVRETQYF. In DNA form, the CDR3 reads TGTGCCAGCGGACACAGGGTACGGGAGACCCAGTACTTC.

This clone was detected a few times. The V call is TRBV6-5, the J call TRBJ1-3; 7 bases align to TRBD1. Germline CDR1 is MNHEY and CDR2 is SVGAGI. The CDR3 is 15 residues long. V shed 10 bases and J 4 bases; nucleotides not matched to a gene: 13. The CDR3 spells CAIRRGGAGGNTIYF. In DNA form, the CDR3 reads TGTGCCATCCGGCGAGGGGGCGCGGGGGGAAACACCATATATTTT.

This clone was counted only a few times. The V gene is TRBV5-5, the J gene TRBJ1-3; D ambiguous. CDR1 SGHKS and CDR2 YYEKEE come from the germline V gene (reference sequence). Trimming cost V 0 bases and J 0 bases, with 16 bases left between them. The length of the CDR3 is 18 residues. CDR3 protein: CASSLGRSFLSSGNTIYF. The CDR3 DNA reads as TGTGCCAGCAGCTTGGGCCGCTCTTTTTTGAGCTCTGGAAACACCATATATTTT.

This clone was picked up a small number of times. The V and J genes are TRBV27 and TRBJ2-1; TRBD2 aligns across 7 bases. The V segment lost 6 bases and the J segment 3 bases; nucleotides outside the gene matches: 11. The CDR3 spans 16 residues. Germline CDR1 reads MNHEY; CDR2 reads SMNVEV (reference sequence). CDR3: CASSPPREANYNEQFF. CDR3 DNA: TGTGCCAGCAGCCCACCTCGGGAGGCCAACTACAATGAGCAGTTCTTC.

This CDR3 reads CASSPGTDQPQHF. CDR3 DNA: TGTGCCAGCAGCCCGGGGACAGATCAGCCCCAGCATTTT. This chain joins TRBV7-9 and TRBJ1-5; 7 bases agree with TRBD1. Germline V gene lookup returns CDR1 SEHNR and CDR2 FQNEAQ (reference sequence). This CDR3 region has 13 residues. The ends lost 5 bases at V and 5 bases at J; junction bases unmatched: 3. Using reference TRBV7-9 and TRBJ1-5 for the parts outside the CDR3, the full variable domain is DTGVSQNPRHKITKRGQNVTFRCDPISEHNRLYWYRQTLGQGPEFLTYFQNEAQLEKSRLLSDRFSAERPKGSFSTLEIQRTEQGDSAMYLCASSPGTDQPQHFGDGTRLSIL.

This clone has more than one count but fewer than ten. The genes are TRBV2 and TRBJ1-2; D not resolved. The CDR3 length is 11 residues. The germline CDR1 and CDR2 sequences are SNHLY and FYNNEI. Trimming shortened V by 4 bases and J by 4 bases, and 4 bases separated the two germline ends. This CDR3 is CASSGRYGYTF. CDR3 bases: TGTGCCAGCAGTGGACGCTATGGCTACACCTTC.

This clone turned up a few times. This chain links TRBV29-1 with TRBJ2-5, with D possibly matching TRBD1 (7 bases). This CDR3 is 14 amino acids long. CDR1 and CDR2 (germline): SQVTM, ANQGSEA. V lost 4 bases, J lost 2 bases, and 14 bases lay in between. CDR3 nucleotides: TGCAGCGTTGTTGGCGGGACAGTTCAAGAGACCCAGTACTTC. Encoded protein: CSVVGGTVQETQYF.

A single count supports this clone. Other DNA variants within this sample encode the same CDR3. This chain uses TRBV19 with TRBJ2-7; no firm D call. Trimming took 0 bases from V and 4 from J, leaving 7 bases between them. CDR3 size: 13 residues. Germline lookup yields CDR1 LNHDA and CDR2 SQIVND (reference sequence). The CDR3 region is CASSIENGYEQYF. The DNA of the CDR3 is TGTGCCAGTAGTATAGAGAACGGGTACGAGCAGTACTTC. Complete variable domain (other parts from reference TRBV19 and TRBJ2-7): DGGITQSPKYLFRKEGQNVTLSCEQNLNHDAMYWYRQDPGQGLRLIYYSQIVNDFQKGDIAEGYSVSREKKESFPLTVTSAQKNPTAFYLCASSIENGYEQYFGPGTRLTVT.

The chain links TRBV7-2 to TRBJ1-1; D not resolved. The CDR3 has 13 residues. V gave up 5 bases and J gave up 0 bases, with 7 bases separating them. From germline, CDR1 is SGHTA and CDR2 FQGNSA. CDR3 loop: CASSPGMNTEAFF. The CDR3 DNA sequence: TGTGCCAGCAGCCCCGGGATGAACACTGAAGCTTTCTTT.

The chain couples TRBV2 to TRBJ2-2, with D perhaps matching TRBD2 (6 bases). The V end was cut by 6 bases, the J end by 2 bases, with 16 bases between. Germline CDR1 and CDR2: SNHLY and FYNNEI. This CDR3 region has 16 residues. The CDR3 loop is CASSPEGGTNTGELFF. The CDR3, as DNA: TGTGCCAGCAGCCCCGAGGGCGGGACCAACACCGGGGAGCTGTTTTTT.

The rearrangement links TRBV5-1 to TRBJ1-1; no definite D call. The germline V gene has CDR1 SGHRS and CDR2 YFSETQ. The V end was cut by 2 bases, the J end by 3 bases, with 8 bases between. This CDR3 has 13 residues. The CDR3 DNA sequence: TGCGCCAGCAGCTTTTCAGACGACACTGAAGCTTTCTTT. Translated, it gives CASSFSDDTEAFF.

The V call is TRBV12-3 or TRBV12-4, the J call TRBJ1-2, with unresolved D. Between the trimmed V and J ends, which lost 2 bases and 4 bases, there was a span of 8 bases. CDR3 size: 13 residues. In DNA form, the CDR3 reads TGTGCCAGCAGTTTAAGGCGGACCTATGGCTACACCTTC. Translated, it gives CASSLRRTYGYTF.

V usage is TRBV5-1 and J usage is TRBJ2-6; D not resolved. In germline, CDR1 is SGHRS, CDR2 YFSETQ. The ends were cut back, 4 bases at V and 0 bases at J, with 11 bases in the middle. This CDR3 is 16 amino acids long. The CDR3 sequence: CASSPLTSSGANVLTF. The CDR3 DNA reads TGCGCCAGCAGCCCGCTCACGAGCTCTGGGGCCAACGTCCTGACTTTC.